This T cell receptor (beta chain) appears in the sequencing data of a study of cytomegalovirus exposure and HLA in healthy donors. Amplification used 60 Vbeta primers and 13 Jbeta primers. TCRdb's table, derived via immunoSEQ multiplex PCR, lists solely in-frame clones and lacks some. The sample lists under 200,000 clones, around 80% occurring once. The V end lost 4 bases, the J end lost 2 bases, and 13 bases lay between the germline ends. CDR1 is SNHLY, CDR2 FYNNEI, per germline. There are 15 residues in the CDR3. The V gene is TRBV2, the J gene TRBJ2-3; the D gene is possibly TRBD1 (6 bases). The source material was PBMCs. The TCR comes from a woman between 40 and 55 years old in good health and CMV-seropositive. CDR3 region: CASSVGGQITDTQYF. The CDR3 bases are TGTGCCAGCAGTGTGGGTGGACAGATCACAGATACGCAGTATTTT.